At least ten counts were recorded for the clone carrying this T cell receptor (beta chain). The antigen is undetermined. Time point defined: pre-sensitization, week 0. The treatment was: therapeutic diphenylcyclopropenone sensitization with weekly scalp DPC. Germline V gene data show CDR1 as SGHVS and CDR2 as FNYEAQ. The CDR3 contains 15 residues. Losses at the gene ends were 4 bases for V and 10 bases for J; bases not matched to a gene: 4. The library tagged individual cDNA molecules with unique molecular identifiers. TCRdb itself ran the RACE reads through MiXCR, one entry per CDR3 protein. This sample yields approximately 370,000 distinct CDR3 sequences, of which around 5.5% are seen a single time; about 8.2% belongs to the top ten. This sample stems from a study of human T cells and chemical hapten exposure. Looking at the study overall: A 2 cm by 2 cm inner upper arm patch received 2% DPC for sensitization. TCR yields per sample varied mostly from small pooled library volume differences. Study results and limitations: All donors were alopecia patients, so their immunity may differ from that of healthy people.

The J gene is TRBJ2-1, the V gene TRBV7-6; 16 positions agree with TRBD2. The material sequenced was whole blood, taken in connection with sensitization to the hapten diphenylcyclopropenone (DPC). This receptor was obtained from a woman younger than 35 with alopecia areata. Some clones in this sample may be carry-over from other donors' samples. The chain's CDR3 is CASSSGLAGGDEQFF. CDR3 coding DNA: TGTGCCAGCAGCTCGGGACTAGCGGGGGGGGACGAGCAGTTCTTC.